This note documents a single T cell receptor beta chain sequence. Germline values: CDR1 MNHEY, CDR2 SVGAGI. J was trimmed by 5 bases and V by 6 bases; bases with no gene match: 11. The CDR3 loop spans 15 amino acids. These data belong to a study of blood T cell repertoires in COVID-19. Sequencing was performed with immunoSEQ multiplex PCR; in TCRdb, only in-frame clones are kept and a portion is missing. The data contain tens of thousands of clones, roughly 80% of them singletons. This chain uses TRBV6-5 with TRBJ2-5, with 8 bases identical to TRBD2. The sample consisted of peripheral blood. This receptor was taken from a man between 65 and 79 years old with acute or convalescent COVID-19. The CDR3 spells CASSLSGTFGETQYF. The CDR3 DNA is TGTGCCAGCAGCCTTAGCGGGACATTCGGGGAGACCCAGTACTTC.